The present entry profiles one T cell receptor beta chain with its context. The germline gives CDR1 LNHDA, CDR2 SQIVND (reference sequence). With 3 bases removed from V and 7 bases from J, the gap between germline ends came to 10 bases. The CDR3 has 13 residues. Assay used: immunoSEQ multiplex PCR; TCRdb lists only in-frame clones, some missing. The sample has fewer than 250,000 clones, roughly 83% seen once; the top ten hold roughly 3.2%. This sample stems from a study of blood T cell repertoires in COVID-19. The sample taken for sequencing was PBMCs or T cells enriched from blood (not recorded which). The chain combines TRBV19 with TRBJ2-1; perhaps TRBD2 as D (5 bases). The receptor comes from a woman under 40 who had recovered from COVID-19. DNA for the CDR3: TGTGCCAGTAGTATGTTTAGGAGGAATGAGCAGTTCTTC. It specifies CASSMFRRNEQFF.